These T cell receptor beta chains were read from a single sample in a study of CD8+ T cells in alopecia areata. Here immunoSEQ multiplex PCR was the method, and the copy in TCRdb shows in-frame clones only, minus some. The table records 150,000 to 200,000 clones, approximately 59% of them present only once. Sequenced here: CD4+ T cells sorted from blood, sampled at week 0. Source of these receptors: a human donor with alopecia areata. Each CDR3 is given with its conserved first and last residue. A D gene is named only where the DNA matches it firmly. Clone size is stated in some rows and not others, as once, few, many or a class when expanded.

v_gene,abundance,j_gene,d_gene,CDR3nt,CDR3aa
TRBV19,NA,TRBJ2-7,TRBD1,TGTGCCACCGCCGGACAGGGATCCTACGAGCAGTACTTC,CATAGQGSYEQYF
TRBV2,NA,TRBJ1-3,NA,TGTGCCAGCAGTGACCAGGACAGAAGAAACACCATATATTTT,CASSDQDRRNTIYF
TRBV9,NA,TRBJ1-6,NA,TGTGCCAGCAGCTCCGGACGGGCGCACGATTCACCCCTCCACTTT,CASSSGRAHDSPLHF
TRBV30,NA,TRBJ1-4,NA,TGTGCCTGGAAAGGCCGGGAAAAACTGTTTTTT,CAWKGREKLFF
TRBV27,NA,TRBJ2-5,NA,TGTGCCAGCGGGAGCGCGCGGACCCAGTACTTC,CASGSARTQYF
TRBV4-2,few,TRBJ1-2,TRBD1,TGTGCCAGCAGCTTGACAGGGGGCGGTGGCTACACCTTC,CASSLTGGGGYTF
TRBV7-9,NA,TRBJ1-2,NA,TGTGCCAGCAGCTTCGACAGAAACTATGGCTACACCTTC,CASSFDRNYGYTF
TRBV25-1,NA,TRBJ2-3,NA,TGTGCCAGCAGTGCGACGACAGAAATAACAGATACGCAGTATTTT,CASSATTEITDTQYF
TRBV30,NA,TRBJ1-1,NA,TGTGCCTGGGCGCCGGGTTATTCGCCCCCGAAATTT,CAWAPGYSPPKF
TRBV6-5,once,TRBJ2-7,TRBD2,TGTGCCAGCAGCCAAGAAGGGAGGGCCAACGAGCAGTACTTC,CASSQEGRANEQYF
TRBV5-6,NA,TRBJ2-1,NA,TGTGCCAGCAGCTTGGTAGGGATGGAGTTCTTC,CASSLVGMEFF
TRBV29-1,NA,TRBJ2-5,TRBD2,TGCAGCGTCTCCATAGCGGGGTCAGAGACCCAGTACTTC,CSVSIAGSETQYF
TRBV4-1,NA,TRBJ2-5,NA,TGCGCCAGCAGCCAAGATGACCACCAAGAGACCCAGTACTTC,CASSQDDHQETQYF
TRBV29-1,few,TRBJ2-4,NA,TGCAGCGTTGCAATGCAGGGCATAAACATTCAGTACTTC,CSVAMQGINIQYF
TRBV20-1,NA,TRBJ2-5,NA,TGCAGTGCTAGAGGGCAAGAGACCCAGTACTTC,CSARGQETQYF
TRBV25-1,few,TRBJ2-7,NA,TGTGCCAGCAGTGAATCTCAGTACGAGCAGTACTTC,CASSESQYEQYF
TRBV27,few,TRBJ1-6,TRBD1,TGTGCCAGCAGGCGGACAGGGGGTGACGCCTTATCCCCCCTCCACTTT,CASRRTGGDALSPLHF
TRBV7-9,once,TRBJ1-6,NA,TGTGCCAGCAGCTTAGACGGGGGTTCTTCACCCCTCCACTTT,CASSLDGGSSPLHF
TRBV27,NA,TRBJ1-5,TRBD1,TGTGCCAGCAGAGGAGGACAGGCGGTAGAGCATTTT,CASRGGQAVEHF
TRBV30,NA,TRBJ2-3,NA,TGTGCCTGGAGCACGGGGAGTCTCGGAGGCACAGATACGCAGTATTTT,CAWSTGSLGGTDTQYF
TRBV27,NA,TRBJ2-3,TRBD1,TGTGCCAGCAGCCTAGCGCGGACAGGGGGCACAGATACGCAGTATTTT,CASSLARTGGTDTQYF
TRBV2,few,TRBJ2-3,TRBD2,TGTGCCAGCCGACCCCACGGGGGGACAGATACGCAGTATTTT,CASRPHGGTDTQYF
TRBV28,NA,TRBJ2-7,TRBD1,TGTGCCAGCAGTTTGAGCGGGACAGGGGCCTACGAGCAGTACTTC,CASSLSGTGAYEQYF
TRBV29-1,NA,TRBJ1-1,NA,TGCAGCGTTAACCCACAGGGAGGTGACACTGAAGCTTTCTTT,CSVNPQGGDTEAFF
TRBV30,NA,TRBJ1-1,NA,TGTGCCTGGATTAAGTCCCCACAGCTGAACACTGAAGCTTTCTTT,CAWIKSPQLNTEAFF
TRBV5-1,NA,TRBJ2-2,NA,TGCGCCAGCACCCGGACAGCCGCGAACACCGGGGAGCTGTTTTTT,CASTRTAANTGELFF
TRBV2,once,TRBJ1-2,TRBD1,TGTGCCAGCAGTGTGGGACAGGGGACCAACTATGGCTACACCTTC,CASSVGQGTNYGYTF
TRBV18,NA,TRBJ1-5,NA,TGTGCCAGCTCACCACCGGGAAATCAGCCCCAGCATTTT,CASSPPGNQPQHF